Listed below are T cell receptor beta chains from one sample, sequenced in a study of T cell responses to AZD1222 COVID-19 vaccine. Method: immunoSEQ multiplex PCR; TCRdb's copy keeps in-frame clones and lacks some. The data hold fewer than 150,000 clones, with 75% to 95% observed a single time. Here the sequenced sample was peripheral blood, taken on day 0 of AZD1222 vaccination. The receptors originated from an adult in good health. CDR3s include the opening cysteine and the closing phenylalanine or tryptophan. The D gene is left open where the match is weak. Size values are once, few and many counts, or a class for expanded clones, and some rows have none.

v_call,d_call,j_call,clone_size,cdr3_aa,cdr3_nt
TRBV24-1,.,TRBJ2-3,once,CATSGDGHTDTQYF,TGTGCCACCAGTGGGGACGGCCACACAGATACGCAGTATTTT
TRBV24-1,.,TRBJ2-1,once,CATSKGGRSNEQFF,TGTGCCACCAGTAAGGGGGGCAGGTCGAATGAGCAGTTCTTC
TRBV19,.,TRBJ2-1,.,CASSIKGGVHPNEQFF,TGTGCCAGTAGTATAAAGGGGGGGGTCCACCCCAATGAGCAGTTCTTC
TRBV6-6,.,TRBJ1-3,few,CASSRRLDTFSGNTIYF,TGTGCCAGCAGTCGTAGACTGGACACCTTCTCTGGAAACACCATATATTTT
TRBV3-1/TRBV3-2,.,TRBJ2-1,.,CASSQDPGRWQFF,TGTGCCAGCAGCCAAGATCCAGGGCGGTGGCAGTTCTTC
TRBV24-1,TRBD2,TRBJ2-7,.,CQQGEGQPKSRSYEQYF,TGCCAACAAGGGGAGGGGCAGCCCAAATCGAGATCCTACGAGCAGTACTTC
TRBV6-6,.,TRBJ2-2,.,CASSPGLVGQGGELFF,TGTGCCAGCAGCCCAGGACTAGTGGGGCAGGGGGGGGAGCTGTTTTTT
TRBV3-1/TRBV3-2,.,TRBJ1-1,.,CASSQLRGAGEAFF,TGTGCCAGCAGCCAATTGCGGGGGGCCGGTGAAGCTTTCTTT
TRBV5-1,TRBD2,TRBJ2-3,.,CASSLRSSGGTSTDTQYF,TGCGCCAGCAGCTTGCGGTCTAGCGGGGGGACTAGCACAGATACGCAGTATTTT
TRBV2,.,TRBJ2-1,.,CASTRETSYNEQFF,TGTGCCAGCACCAGGGAGACCTCCTACAATGAGCAGTTCTTC
TRBV20-1,.,TRBJ1-4,.,CSASVLGSDEKLFF,TGCAGTGCTAGTGTTTTGGGATCTGATGAAAAACTGTTTTTT
TRBV20-1,.,TRBJ2-7,.,CSAREEYEQYF,TGCAGTGCTAGAGAAGAGTACGAGCAGTACTTC
TRBV6-5,.,TRBJ2-1,.,CASRTLREEQFF,TGTGCCAGCAGAACCCTCCGGGAAGAGCAGTTCTTC
TRBV3-1/TRBV3-2,.,TRBJ2-7,.,CASSQESGRLGEQYF,TGTGCCAGCAGCCAAGAATCGGGCAGACTGGGGGAGCAGTACTTC
TRBV3-1/TRBV3-2,TRBD2,TRBJ2-1,.,CASSQAVGGGALNEQFF,TGTGCCAGCAGCCAAGCGGTTGGCGGGGGGGCTCTCAATGAGCAGTTCTTC
TRBV7-3,TRBD1,TRBJ2-1,.,CASSLSTTGGARKFF,TGTGCCAGCAGCTTAAGCACTACAGGGGGCGCAAGGAAGTTCTTC